A selection of T cell receptor beta chains follows, all from one sample in a study of beta chain features in type 1 diabetes. Sequenced by immunoSEQ multiplex PCR; TCRdb stores in-frame clones only, minus some. The table lists fewer than 300,000 clones, about a tenth of them singletons. Sequencing was done on a sample of naive CD4+ T cells from blood. Every receptor here comes from a man aged 30 to 45 with type 1 diabetes. CDR3s include the opening cysteine and the closing phenylalanine or tryptophan. A D gene is named only where the DNA matches it firmly. Clone size is not always given. Where it is, it says once, few, many or a class for expanded clones.

>.|few|TRBJ1-4|TRBV4-1
CASSLLGLGNEKLFF
TGCGCCAGCAGCCTCTTGGGGCTGGGGAATGAAAAACTGTTTTTT
>.|.|TRBJ2-3|TRBV19
CASRKGPNTDTQYF
TGTGCCAGTAGGAAGGGGCCCAACACAGATACGCAGTATTTT
>TRBD1|.|TRBJ2-3|TRBV27
CASSTTGVNTDTQYF
TGTGCCAGCAGTACCACAGGGGTCAACACAGATACGCAGTATTTT
>.|.|TRBJ1-1|TRBV11-2
CASSLEGARGAFF
TGTGCCAGCAGCTTAGAGGGGGCGCGTGGCGCTTTCTTT
>.|.|TRBJ2-2|TRBV4-3
CASSQQGGELFF
TGCGCCAGCAGCCAACAGGGCGGGGAGCTGTTTTTT
>TRBD1|.|TRBJ2-1|TRBV19
CASSPGDSYNEQFF
TGTGCCAGTAGTCCCGGGGACAGTTACAATGAGCAGTTCTTC
>.|.|TRBJ2-1|TRBV2
CASSLNQDNEQFF
TGTGCCAGCAGTCTCAACCAGGACAATGAGCAGTTCTTC
>.|.|TRBJ1-6|TRBV5-1
CASSLAQVPYSPLHF
TGCGCCAGCAGCTTGGCCCAGGTTCCCTATTCACCCCTCCACTTT
>TRBD1|few|TRBJ1-2|TRBV9
CASSVDGNRGYGYTF
TGTGCCAGCAGCGTAGATGGCAACAGGGGCTATGGCTACACCTTC
>.|few|TRBJ2-7|TRBV7-9
CASSFGREQYF
TGTGCCAGCAGCTTTGGGAGGGAGCAGTACTTC
>TRBD1|.|TRBJ2-7|TRBV10-3
CAISPGQGAYEQYF
TGTGCCATCAGCCCGGGACAGGGGGCCTACGAGCAGTACTTC
>TRBD1|few|TRBJ2-3|TRBV11-2
CASSLGPGQSTDTQYF
TGTGCCAGCAGCTTAGGCCCGGGACAGAGCACAGATACGCAGTATTTT
>.|few|TRBJ1-2|TRBV7-2
CASSLSGWTAYGYTF
TGTGCCAGCAGCTTAAGCGGATGGACAGCCTATGGCTACACCTTC
>.|.|TRBJ2-4|TRBV27
CASLLGRNLAKNIQYF
TGTGCCAGCCTCCTGGGCAGGAATCTAGCCAAAAACATTCAGTACTTC
>.|.|TRBJ1-5|TRBV2
CASTVSRSDQPQHF
TGTGCCAGCACCGTGTCGCGCTCGGATCAGCCCCAGCATTTT
>.|.|TRBJ1-1|TRBV9
CASSLELNTEAFF
TGTGCCAGCAGTCTTGAGTTGAACACTGAAGCTTTCTTT
>TRBD1|.|TRBJ2-1|TRBV4-3
CASSQDHGTGGHNEQFF
TGCGCCAGCAGCCAAGATCACGGGACAGGGGGCCACAATGAGCAGTTCTTC
>TRBD1|few|TRBJ1-2|TRBV7-9
CASSMGQNYGYTF
TGTGCCAGCAGCATGGGACAGAACTATGGCTACACCTTC
>.|.|TRBJ2-5|TRBV29-1
CSVAGQRWETQYF
TGCAGCGTTGCCGGACAGCGCTGGGAGACCCAGTACTTC
>.|.|TRBJ2-7|TRBV19
CASSIPGVPYEQYF
TGTGCCAGTAGTATCCCTGGAGTTCCCTACGAGCAGTACTTC
>.|.|TRBJ2-7|TRBV5-4
CASSLYRGLNNEQYF
TGTGCCAGCAGCTTGTATCGGGGTTTGAACAACGAGCAGTACTTC
>TRBD2|few|TRBJ2-2|TRBV28
CASWLAGGSTGELFF
TGTGCCAGCTGGCTAGCGGGGGGATCGACCGGGGAGCTGTTTTTT
>.|.|TRBJ1-3|TRBV11-2
CASRSTRRGNTIYF
TGTGCCAGCAGATCTACCAGGCGTGGAAACACCATATATTTT
>TRBD1|.|TRBJ2-7|TRBV7-9
CASSRTGQDYEQYF
TGTGCCAGCAGCAGGACGGGACAGGACTACGAGCAGTACTTC
>.|few|TRBJ2-7|TRBV19
CASSRQPLSYEQYF
TGTGCCAGTAGTAGACAGCCGCTCTCCTACGAGCAGTACTTC
>.|few|TRBJ1-6|TRBV7-2
CASSLTWASNSPLHF
TGTGCCAGCAGCTTAACGTGGGCATCCAATTCACCCCTCCACTTT
>TRBD1|.|TRBJ2-3|TRBV2
CASRRGTTDTQYF
TGTGCCAGCCGCAGGGGGACGACAGATACGCAGTATTTT
>.|few|TRBJ1-3|TRBV4-2
CASSQAGSGNTIYF
TGTGCCAGCAGCCAAGCAGGATCCGGAAACACCATATATTTT
>.|.|TRBJ1-1|TRBV6-1
CASSFQGFEAFF
TGTGCCAGCAGCTTCCAGGGTTTTGAAGCTTTCTTT
>TRBD1|.|TRBJ1-6|TRBV25-1
CASSESTGDSSPLHF
TGTGCCAGCAGTGAATCAACAGGGGATTCTTCACCCCTCCACTTT
>TRBD1|.|TRBJ1-5|TRBV30
CAWEGQSNQPQHF
TGTGCCTGGGAGGGACAGTCGAATCAGCCCCAGCATTTT
>TRBD2|.|TRBJ2-5|TRBV5-1
CASSSVSGGQETQYF
TGCGCCAGCAGCTCCGTGAGCGGGGGGCAAGAGACCCAGTACTTC
>.|.|TRBJ2-2|TRBV2
CASSGNGGPTGELFF
TGTGCCAGCAGTGGCAACGGGGGGCCCACCGGGGAGCTGTTTTTT
>TRBD2|few|TRBJ2-1|TRBV5-1
CASSFGLAGGRSSYNEQFF
TGCGCCAGCAGCTTCGGGCTAGCGGGGGGGAGGAGCTCCTACAATGAGCAGTTCTTC
>.|few|TRBJ1-6|TRBV4-1
CASSQAYNSPPHF
TGCGCCAGCAGCCAGGCTTATAATTCACCCCCCCACTTT
>.|few|TRBJ1-4|TRBV7-8
CASSLARVWEAEKLFF
TGTGCCAGCAGCTTAGCGCGGGTCTGGGAAGCTGAAAAACTGTTTTTT
>.|.|TRBJ2-2|TRBV5-4
CASREAPRQNTGELFF
TGTGCCAGCCGGGAAGCCCCACGACAGAACACCGGGGAGCTGTTTTTT
>TRBD1|.|TRBJ1-2|TRBV4-2
CASSHLDRAYGYTF
TGTGCCAGCAGCCACTTAGACAGGGCTTATGGCTACACCTTC
>TRBD2|few|TRBJ2-1|TRBV30
CACSSGGSLYNEQFF
TGTGCCTGCTCTAGCGGGGGCTCTCTCTACAATGAGCAGTTCTTC
>TRBD2|.|TRBJ2-2|TRBV2
CASSGRGAHGELFF
TGTGCCAGCAGTGGGCGGGGGGCCCACGGGGAGCTGTTTTTT
>.|.|TRBJ1-4|TRBV15
CATSPDGIGGKLFF
TGTGCCACCAGCCCTGACGGGATCGGCGGAAAACTGTTTTTT
>TRBD1|.|TRBJ1-4|TRBV6-5
CASRDPGQGTEKLFF
TGTGCCAGCAGAGACCCGGGACAGGGGACTGAAAAACTGTTTTTT
>.|few|TRBJ2-7|TRBV28
CASSWETGSRYEQYF
TGTGCCAGCAGTTGGGAAACGGGGAGTCGATACGAGCAGTACTTC
>.|few|TRBJ2-5|TRBV11-2
CASSLLGQPQETQYF
TGTGCCAGCAGCTTACTCGGACAGCCTCAAGAGACCCAGTACTTC
>.|few|TRBJ2-4|TRBV19
CASRITPGSGGGQYF
TGTGCCAGCCGAATCACCCCTGGTAGTGGAGGGGGCCAGTACTTC
>.|.|TRBJ1-4|TRBV21-1
CASSRDSNEKLFF
TGTGCCAGCAGCAGGGACAGTAATGAAAAACTGTTTTTT
>.|few|TRBJ2-1|TRBV29-1
CSVGGWNEQFF
TGCAGCGTAGGAGGTTGGAATGAGCAGTTCTTC
>TRBD1|.|TRBJ2-3|TRBV18
CASSPRDRSTDTQYF
TGTGCCAGCTCACCTCGGGACAGAAGCACAGATACGCAGTATTTT
>.|.|TRBJ2-7|TRBV5-1
CASSFGLRSSYEQYF
TGCGCCAGCAGCTTCGGACTCAGGAGCTCCTACGAGCAGTACTTC
>.|.|TRBJ2-7|TRBV9
CASSEQGSEQYF
TGTGCCAGCAGCGAGCAGGGTTCCGAGCAGTACTTC
>TRBD2|few|TRBJ2-7|TRBV9
CASSAGTSGGEQYF
TGTGCCAGCAGCGCCGGGACTAGCGGGGGCGAGCAGTACTTC
>TRBD2|few|TRBJ2-5|TRBV28
CASSWNTGGGETQYF
TGTGCCAGCAGTTGGAATACCGGGGGGGGAGAGACCCAGTACTTC
>.|few|TRBJ2-2|TRBV5-1
CASSLNSGTGELFF
TGCGCCAGCAGCTTGAACAGCGGGACCGGGGAGCTGTTTTTT
>TRBD2|few|TRBJ2-5|TRBV7-2
CASSFTSGAETQYF
TGTGCCAGCAGCTTTACTAGCGGCGCTGAGACCCAGTACTTC
>TRBD1|.|TRBJ2-3|TRBV11-3
CASSATGGGTQYF
TGTGCCAGCAGCGCGACAGGGGGAGGCACGCAGTATTTT
>.|.|TRBJ2-1|TRBV5-4
CASSLAGTPGNEQFF
TGTGCCAGCAGCCTGGCCGGGACACCCGGGAATGAGCAGTTCTTC